These T cell receptor beta chains were read from a single sample in a study of shared clonotypes between healthy human individuals. Libraries were prepared by immunoSEQ multiplex PCR; TCRdb keeps only in-frame clonotypes and omits some of them. In the table there are about 2 million clones, around 96% of which are singletons. The sample comprised naive CD8+ T cells sorted from blood. The receptors were sampled from a man aged 18 to 29 in good health. Each CDR3 is given with its conserved first and last residue. The D gene is left open where the match is weak. Only part of the rows carry a size: once, few, many, or a class if the clone is expanded.

TRBJ2-7	-	TRBV5-6	-	CASSLPQSYEQYF	TGTGCCAGCAGCTTGCCCCAGAGTTACGAGCAGTACTTC
TRBJ2-7	TRBD1	TRBV6-6	-	CASSSGQGLDEQYF	TGTGCCAGCAGTTCTGGACAGGGTCTCGACGAGCAGTACTTC
TRBJ2-1	-	TRBV19	-	CASSWASGYNEQFF	TGTGCCAGTAGTTGGGCCAGCGGCTACAATGAGCAGTTCTTC
TRBJ2-4	TRBD2	TRBV7-9	-	CASLRALAGLAKNIQYF	TGTGCCAGCCTCCGTGCCTTAGCGGGACTAGCCAAAAACATTCAGTACTTC
TRBJ2-7	-	TRBV14	-	CASSQVGVDEQYF	TGTGCCAGCAGCCAAGTGGGTGTCGACGAGCAGTACTTC
TRBJ1-2	TRBD1	TRBV7-9	-	CASSLSGQGSDGYTF	TGTGCCAGCAGCTTAAGCGGACAGGGGTCGGATGGCTACACCTTC
TRBJ2-7	-	TRBV6-5	-	CASSYNEVSYEQYF	TGTGCCAGCAGTTACAACGAAGTCTCCTACGAGCAGTACTTC
TRBJ1-1	-	TRBV29-1	-	CSVVDGEAFF	TGCAGCGTGGTGGACGGTGAAGCTTTCTTT
TRBJ2-2	-	TRBV6-5	few	CATSEGINTGELFF	TGTGCCACTTCGGAAGGAATCAACACCGGGGAGCTGTTTTTT
TRBJ1-1	TRBD1	TRBV7-9	-	CASRLPRGSRTGSDTEAFF	TGTGCCAGCAGACTCCCCCGTGGATCCCGGACAGGGTCGGACACTGAAGCTTTCTTT
TRBJ2-7	TRBD1	TRBV4-3	-	CASSQESGTGVLSEQYF	TGCGCCAGCAGCCAAGAGAGTGGAACAGGGGTGTTGTCCGAGCAGTACTTC
TRBJ1-2	TRBD1	TRBV4-3	-	CASSQSTGEAYGYTF	TGCGCCAGCAGCCAATCGACAGGGGAGGCCTATGGCTACACCTTC
TRBJ2-7	TRBD2	TRBV28	-	CASSSTSGGLYEQYF	TGTGCCAGCAGTTCGACTAGCGGGGGGTTATACGAGCAGTACTTC
TRBJ2-3	-	TRBV28	-	CASTFGPAGDTQYF	TGTGCCAGCACCTTCGGCCCAGCAGGGGATACGCAGTATTTT
TRBJ2-7	-	TRBV21-1	-	CASSNLGLCGYEQYF	TGTGCCAGCAGCAATCTAGGTTTGTGTGGCTACGAGCAGTACTTC
TRBJ1-1	-	TRBV9	once	CASSGVVGDSTEAFF	TGTGCCAGCAGCGGAGTAGTCGGGGATTCGACTGAAGCTTTCTTT
TRBJ2-7	TRBD2	TRBV7-9	-	CASSMGLADEQYF	TGTGCCAGCAGCATGGGGCTAGCGGACGAGCAGTACTTC
TRBJ2-1	-	TRBV21-1	-	CASSKEPLAICYNEQFF	TGTGCCAGCAGCAAAGAGCCCCTAGCGATCTGCTACAATGAGCAGTTCTTC
TRBJ2-7	-	TRBV21-1	once	CASSKSQGGGEQYF	TGTGCCAGCAGCAAATCACAGGGAGGCGGCGAGCAGTACTTC
TRBJ2-5	TRBD2	TRBV7-7	once	CASSPASPYTSGEETQYF	TGTGCTAGCAGCCCCGCTAGTCCATATACTAGCGGGGAAGAGACCCAGTACTTC
TRBJ2-7	-	TRBV6-5	-	CASSYTGMSGEQYF	TGTGCCAGCAGTTACACCGGGATGTCTGGCGAGCAGTACTTC
TRBJ2-3	TRBD2	TRBV7-9	-	CASSTSLALPDTQYF	TGTGCCAGCAGCACCTCACTAGCGTTGCCAGATACGCAGTATTTT
TRBJ2-1	-	TRBV7-2	once	CASSPNVGLNEQFF	TGTGCCAGCAGCCCGAACGTGGGGCTCAATGAGCAGTTCTTC
TRBJ2-7	-	TRBV4-1	-	CASSQDWGYEQYF	TGCGCCAGCAGCCAAGATTGGGGGTACGAGCAGTACTTC
TRBJ2-1	TRBD1	TRBV27	-	CASADRGSGNEQFF	TGTGCCAGCGCAGACAGGGGGTCGGGCAATGAGCAGTTCTTC
TRBJ2-7	TRBD2	TRBV27	-	CASRGLAEVYEQYF	TGTGCCAGCAGGGGACTAGCGGAAGTTTACGAGCAGTACTTC
TRBJ2-7	-	TRBV5-1	-	CASSLGPEGEQYF	TGCGCCAGCAGCTTGGGGCCGGAGGGGGAGCAGTACTTC
TRBJ1-6	TRBD1	TRBV28	-	CASSRTGGFSPLHF	TGTGCCAGCAGCCGGACAGGGGGCTTTTCACCCCTCCACTTT
TRBJ2-3	-	TRBV28	-	CASSLTGGTDTQYF	TGTGCCAGCAGTCTTACAGGTGGCACAGATACGCAGTATTTT
TRBJ2-1	-	TRBV7-3	-	CASSLIGGTYNEQFF	TGTGCCAGCAGCTTAATAGGTGGGACCTACAATGAGCAGTTCTTC
TRBJ2-7	TRBD1	TRBV7-9	-	CASSLRPGGVYEQYF	TGTGCCAGCAGCTTACGACCAGGGGGCGTCTACGAGCAGTACTTC
TRBJ1-1	-	TRBV6-1	-	CATHSNTEAFF	TGTGCCACCCACTCGAACACTGAAGCTTTCTTT
TRBJ1-5	-	TRBV11-2	-	CASSLSGAGNQPQHF	TGTGCCAGCAGCTTATCGGGGGCGGGCAATCAGCCCCAGCATTTT
TRBJ2-3	-	TRBV19	-	CASSIAPRTGTDTQYF	TGTGCCAGTAGTATAGCCCCTCGGACAGGCACAGATACGCAGTATTTT
TRBJ2-1	TRBD2	TRBV6-5	-	CASSYVTSGVEQFF	TGTGCCAGCAGTTACGTGACTAGCGGAGTGGAACAGTTCTTC
TRBJ2-1	-	TRBV9	few	CASSVVGEMGHNEQFF	TGTGCCAGCAGCGTAGTAGGGGAAATGGGACACAATGAGCAGTTCTTC
TRBJ1-5	TRBD1	TRBV7-9	-	CASRQGDQPQHF	TGTGCCAGCAGACAGGGGGATCAGCCCCAGCATTTT
TRBJ1-1	-	TRBV5-6	once	CASRDLVGTEAFF	TGTGCCAGCAGGGACTTAGTGGGAACTGAAGCTTTCTTT
TRBJ2-2	-	TRBV7-9	-	CASSGDTNTGELFF	TGTGCCAGCAGTGGGGACACGAACACCGGGGAGCTGTTTTTT
TRBJ1-2	-	TRBV28	-	CASTPLGPSADGYTF	TGTGCCAGCACCCCCTTGGGACCCTCGGCTGATGGCTACACCTTC
TRBJ1-1	-	TRBV6-5	-	CASSFDAGTEAFF	TGTGCCAGCAGTTTTGACGCGGGCACTGAAGCTTTCTTT
TRBJ2-2	TRBD1	TRBV29-1	-	CSVGTGGFFTGELFF	TGCAGCGTGGGGACAGGGGGCTTTTTCACCGGGGAGCTGTTTTTT
TRBJ1-3	-	TRBV6-1	-	CASSDVRVAGNTIYF	TGTGCCAGCAGTGATGTCCGGGTAGCTGGAAACACCATATATTTT
TRBJ2-7	TRBD1	TRBV7-9	-	CASSSTGVEVWFEQYF	TGTGCCAGCAGCTCTACAGGGGTCGAGGTGTGGTTCGAGCAGTACTTC
TRBJ2-3	-	TRBV9	-	CASSAYSVSTDTQYF	TGTGCCAGCAGCGCATACAGCGTCAGCACAGATACGCAGTATTTT
TRBJ2-2	-	TRBV6-6	-	CASSYSWGAGELFF	TGTGCCAGCAGTTACTCTTGGGGGGCCGGGGAGCTGTTTTTT
TRBJ2-7	-	TRBV12-5	-	CASGDSSSYEQYF	TGTGCTAGTGGGGACTCATCCTCCTACGAGCAGTACTTC
TRBJ2-2	-	TRBV28	-	CASSFGGGWNTGELFF	TGTGCCAGCAGTTTTGGAGGGGGCTGGAACACCGGGGAGCTGTTTTTT